The entry that follows covers one T cell receptor beta chain sequence. The sample originates from a study of blood T cell repertoires in COVID-19. About the research overall: Sources were T cells, B-cell-depleted T cells, or PBMCs; the material itself was cDNA or gDNA.

The CDR3 loop spans 13 amino acids. CDR1 SGHDT and CDR2 YYEEEE come from the germline V gene. V was shortened by 0 bases and J by 7 bases, with 11 bases between the two germline ends. Per the authors' pipeline: Estimation of nucleated cell counts relied on the amplification of reference gene primers. The table came from immunoSEQ multiplex PCR; TCRdb's copy has only in-frame clones and leaves some out. V and J calls and clone size are copied from that table; D and trimming were computed from the DNA. The data hold under 150,000 clones, with more than 75% observed a single time. The sample comprised peripheral blood. The clonotype was recovered from a woman aged 40 to 49 with acute or convalescent COVID-19. The V call is TRBV5-6, the J call TRBJ2-7, with a possible D match to TRBD2 (6 bases). CDR3 sequence: CASSLVPGREQYF. CDR3 DNA sequence: TGTGCCAGCAGCTTGGTTCCAGGGAGGGAGCAGTACTTC.